The source of this T cell receptor (beta chain) is a study of human T cells and chemical hapten exposure. Study details: The sensitizer, 2% DPC, was used on around 2 cm by around 2 cm of upper inner arm skin.

Stated time point: pre-sensitization, week 0. The treatment is: therapeutic diphenylcyclopropenone sensitization with weekly scalp DPC. Researchers sampled blood before each patch test went on. The donor pool consisted of alopecia patients aged 18 to 70 years, considered suitable for DPC. Single cDNA molecules in the library carried unique molecular identifiers attached during preparation. Each CDR3 protein gets one entry after TCRdb re-called the RACE reads with MiXCR. The sample yields 80,000 to 100,000 distinct CDR3 sequences, 9.6% seen once. This clonotype is a singleton in its sample. Compared with germline, one end of the junction differs, possibly owing to a read error. Germline CDR1 and CDR2: SEHNR and FQNEAQ (reference sequence). The CDR3 is made up of 15 amino acids.

The material was whole blood, obtained in connection with sensitization to the hapten diphenylcyclopropenone (DPC). The chain couples TRBV7-9 to TRBJ1-1; D not resolved. The source is a woman in her thirties or forties with alopecia areata. Some clones in this sample may be carry-over from other donors' samples. CDR3 nucleotide sequence: TGTGCCAGCAGCTTAGCGAGGCACGCGAACGCTGAAGCTTTCTTT. This sequence encodes CASSLARHANAEAFF.